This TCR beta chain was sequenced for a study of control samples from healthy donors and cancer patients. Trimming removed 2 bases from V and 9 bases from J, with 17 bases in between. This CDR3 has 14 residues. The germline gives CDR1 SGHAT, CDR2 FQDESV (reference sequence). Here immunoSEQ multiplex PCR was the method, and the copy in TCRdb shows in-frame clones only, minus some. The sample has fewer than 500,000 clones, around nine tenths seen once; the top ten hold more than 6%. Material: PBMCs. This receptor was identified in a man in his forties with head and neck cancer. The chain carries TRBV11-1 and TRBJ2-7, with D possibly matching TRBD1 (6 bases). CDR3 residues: CASSLPGQTSRQYF. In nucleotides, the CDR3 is TGTGCCAGCAGCTTACCCGGACAGACCAGCAGGCAGTACTTC.